This TCR beta chain was recorded in a study of neoadjuvant anti-PD-1 for oral cavity cancer. Study results and caveats: TCR analyses covered only three patients per response group.

Note on this clone: Its target is not known.

Time point indicated: after neoadjuvant nivolumab, at surgical resection. The CDR3 has 16 residues. Per germline, CDR1 SGHRS and CDR2 YFSETQ. Trimming removed 5 bases at V and 1 base at J, with 19 bases between. PBMC libraries mostly used approximately 0.5 ug of input genomic DNA, with six replicates per sample. Clones were sequenced by immunoSEQ multiplex PCR, and TCRdb holds only the in-frame ones, with some missing. The sample holds 12,000 or so clones, 70% to 75% seen once. This chain connects TRBV5-1 to TRBJ2-7; a weak D match, TRBD1 (6 bases). This TCR was sampled from a person between 35 and 79 years old with oral cavity squamous cell carcinoma. The specimen was PBMCs, collected after nivolumab (anti-PD-1) treatment. CDR3 in DNA: TGCGCCAGCAGATCTTACCCCCAGGGGAAATCCTACGAGCAGTACTTC. It translates to CASRSYPQGKSYEQYF.